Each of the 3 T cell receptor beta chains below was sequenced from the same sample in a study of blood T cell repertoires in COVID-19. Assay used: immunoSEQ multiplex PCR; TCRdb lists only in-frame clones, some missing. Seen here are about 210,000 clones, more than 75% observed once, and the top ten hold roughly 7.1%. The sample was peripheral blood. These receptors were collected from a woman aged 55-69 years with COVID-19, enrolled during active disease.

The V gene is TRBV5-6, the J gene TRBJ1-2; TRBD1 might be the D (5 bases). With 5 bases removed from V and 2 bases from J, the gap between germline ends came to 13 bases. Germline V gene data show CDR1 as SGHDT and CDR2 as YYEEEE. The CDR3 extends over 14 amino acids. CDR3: CASRSLTANYGYTF. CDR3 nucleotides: TGTGCCAGCAGGTCTCTGACAGCCAACTATGGCTACACCTTC.

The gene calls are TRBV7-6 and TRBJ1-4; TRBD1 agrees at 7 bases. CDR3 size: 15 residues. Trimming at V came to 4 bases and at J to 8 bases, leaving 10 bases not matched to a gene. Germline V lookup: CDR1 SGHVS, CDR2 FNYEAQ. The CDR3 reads CASSSTGAGGEKLFF. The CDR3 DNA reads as TGTGCCAGCAGCTCTACAGGGGCGGGAGGGGAAAAACTGTTTTTT.

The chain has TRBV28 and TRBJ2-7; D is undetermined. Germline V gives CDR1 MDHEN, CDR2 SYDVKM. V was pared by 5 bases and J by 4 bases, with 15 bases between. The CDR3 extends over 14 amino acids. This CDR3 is CASSQPTGRYEQYF. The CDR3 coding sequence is TGTGCCAGCAGTCAACCCACCGGCAGGTACGAGCAGTACTTC.